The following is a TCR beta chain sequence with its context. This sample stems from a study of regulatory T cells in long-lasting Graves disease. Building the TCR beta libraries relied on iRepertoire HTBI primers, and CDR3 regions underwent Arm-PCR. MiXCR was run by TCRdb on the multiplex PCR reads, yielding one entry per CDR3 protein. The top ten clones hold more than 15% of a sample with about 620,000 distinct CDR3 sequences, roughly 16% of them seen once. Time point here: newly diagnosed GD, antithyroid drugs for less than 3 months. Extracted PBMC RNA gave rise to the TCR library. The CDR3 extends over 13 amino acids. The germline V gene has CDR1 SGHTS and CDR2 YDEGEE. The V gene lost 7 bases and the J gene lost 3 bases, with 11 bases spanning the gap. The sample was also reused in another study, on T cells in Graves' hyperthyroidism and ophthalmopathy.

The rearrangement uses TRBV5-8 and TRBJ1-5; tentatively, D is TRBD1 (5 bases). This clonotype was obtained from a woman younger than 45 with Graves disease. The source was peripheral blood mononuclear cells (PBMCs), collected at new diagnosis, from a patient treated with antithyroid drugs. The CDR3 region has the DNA TGTGCCAGCCAGGGTGTGGACAATCAGCCCCAGCATTTT. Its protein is CASQGVDNQPQHF.